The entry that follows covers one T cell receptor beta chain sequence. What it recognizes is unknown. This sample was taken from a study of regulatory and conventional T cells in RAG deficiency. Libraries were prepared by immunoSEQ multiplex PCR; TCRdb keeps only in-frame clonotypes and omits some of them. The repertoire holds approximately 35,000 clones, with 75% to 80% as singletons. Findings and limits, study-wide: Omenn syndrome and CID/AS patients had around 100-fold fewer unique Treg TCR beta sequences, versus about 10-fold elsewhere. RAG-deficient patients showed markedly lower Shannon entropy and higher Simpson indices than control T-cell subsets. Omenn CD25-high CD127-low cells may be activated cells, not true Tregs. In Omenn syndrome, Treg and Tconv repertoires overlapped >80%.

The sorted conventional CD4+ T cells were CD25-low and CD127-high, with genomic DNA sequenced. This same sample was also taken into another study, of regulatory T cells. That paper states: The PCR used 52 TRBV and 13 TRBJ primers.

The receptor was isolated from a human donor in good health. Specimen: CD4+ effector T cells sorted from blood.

CDR3 nucleotides: TGCGCCAGCAGTCGGGGGGTCATAAACTATGGCTACACCTTC. Protein sequence: CASSRGVINYGYTF. The rearrangement links TRBV10-2 to TRBJ1-2; possible D gene TRBD1, 5 bases. This CDR3 region has 14 residues. Between the trimmed V and J ends, which lost 5 bases and 2 bases, there was a span of 12 bases. Germline V gene lookup returns CDR1 WSHSY and CDR2 SAAADI.